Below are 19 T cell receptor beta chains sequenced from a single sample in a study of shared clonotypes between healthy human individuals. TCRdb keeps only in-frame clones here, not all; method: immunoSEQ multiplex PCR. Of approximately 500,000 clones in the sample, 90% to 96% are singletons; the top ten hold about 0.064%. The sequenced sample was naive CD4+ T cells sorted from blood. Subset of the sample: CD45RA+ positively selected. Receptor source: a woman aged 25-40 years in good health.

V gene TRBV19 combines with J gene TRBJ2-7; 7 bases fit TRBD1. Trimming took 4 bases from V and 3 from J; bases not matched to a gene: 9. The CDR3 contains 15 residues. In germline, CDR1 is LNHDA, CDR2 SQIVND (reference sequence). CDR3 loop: CASSRAPGQYYEQYF. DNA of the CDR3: TGTGCCAGTAGTAGAGCACCGGGACAGTACTACGAGCAGTACTTC.

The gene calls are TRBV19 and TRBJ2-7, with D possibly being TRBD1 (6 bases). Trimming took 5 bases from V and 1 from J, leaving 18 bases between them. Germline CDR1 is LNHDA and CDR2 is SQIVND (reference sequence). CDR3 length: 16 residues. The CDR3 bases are TGTGCCAGTAGTCCGGCAGACAGGACCCGTTCCTACGAGCAGTACTTC. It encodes CASSPADRTRSYEQYF. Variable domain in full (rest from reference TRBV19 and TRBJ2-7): DGGITQSPKYLFRKEGQNVTLSCEQNLNHDAMYWYRQDPGQGLRLIYYSQIVNDFQKGDIAEGYSVSREKKESFPLTVTSAQKNPTAFYLCASSPADRTRSYEQYFGPGTRLTVT.

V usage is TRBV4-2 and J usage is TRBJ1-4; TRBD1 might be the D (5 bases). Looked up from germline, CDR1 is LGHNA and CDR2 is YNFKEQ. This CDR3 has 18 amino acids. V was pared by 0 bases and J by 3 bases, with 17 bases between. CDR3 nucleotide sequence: TGTGCCAGCAGCCAAGATGGGGCGGGGGGATCGGCTAATGAAAAACTGTTTTTT. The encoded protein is CASSQDGAGGSANEKLFF.

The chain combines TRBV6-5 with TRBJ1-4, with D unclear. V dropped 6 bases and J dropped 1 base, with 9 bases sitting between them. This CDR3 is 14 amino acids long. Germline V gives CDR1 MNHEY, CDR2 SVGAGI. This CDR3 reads CASSPTVTNEKLFF. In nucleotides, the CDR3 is TGTGCCAGCAGCCCAACAGTAACTAATGAAAAACTGTTTTTT.

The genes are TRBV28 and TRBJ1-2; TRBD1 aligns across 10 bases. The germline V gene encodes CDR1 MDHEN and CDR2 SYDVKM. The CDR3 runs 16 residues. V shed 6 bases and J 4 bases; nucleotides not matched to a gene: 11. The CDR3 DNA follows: TGTGCCAGCAGAACCCAGACAGGGGGCCTTCGCTATGGCTACACCTTC. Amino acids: CASRTQTGGLRYGYTF.

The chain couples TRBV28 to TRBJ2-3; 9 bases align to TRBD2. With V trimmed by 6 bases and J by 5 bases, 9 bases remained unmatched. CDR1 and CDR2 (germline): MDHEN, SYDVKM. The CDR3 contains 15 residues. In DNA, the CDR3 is TGTGCCAGCAGCATAGCGGGGGAAGGTGAAGATACGCAGTATTTT. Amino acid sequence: CASSIAGEGEDTQYF.

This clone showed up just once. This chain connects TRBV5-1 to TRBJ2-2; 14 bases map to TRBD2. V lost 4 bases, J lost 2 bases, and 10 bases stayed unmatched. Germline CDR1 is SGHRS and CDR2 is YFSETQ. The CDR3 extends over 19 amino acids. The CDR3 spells CASSKPTTSGRANTGELFF. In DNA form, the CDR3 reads TGCGCCAGCAGCAAACCCACGACTAGCGGGAGGGCAAACACCGGGGAGCTGTTTTTT. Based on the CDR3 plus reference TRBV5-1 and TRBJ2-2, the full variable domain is KAGVTQTPRYLIKTRGQQVTLSCSPISGHRSVSWYQQTPGQGLQFLFEYFSETQRNKGNFPGRFSGRQFSNSRSEMNVSTLELGDSALYLCASSKPTTSGRANTGELFFGEGSRLTVL.

CDR3 bases: TGTGCCAGCAGTTTAGTTAGGGGGCGTCTAAGTTTCGGAGCTTTCTTT. Translation gives CASSLVRGRLSFGAFF. The chain couples TRBV28 to TRBJ1-1; 7 nucleotides agree with TRBD1. This CDR3 region has 16 residues. J was trimmed by 10 bases and V by 2 bases; bases with no gene match: 16. Germline assignment: CDR1 MDHEN and CDR2 SYDVKM.

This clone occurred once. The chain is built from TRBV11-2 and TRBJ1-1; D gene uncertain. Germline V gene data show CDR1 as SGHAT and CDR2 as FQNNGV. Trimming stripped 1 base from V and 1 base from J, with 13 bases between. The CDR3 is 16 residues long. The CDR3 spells CASSLVFLRRNTEAFF. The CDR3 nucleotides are TGTGCCAGCAGCTTAGTATTTCTAAGGAGGAACACTGAAGCTTTCTTT. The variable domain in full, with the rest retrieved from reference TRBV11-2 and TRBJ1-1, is EAGVAQSPRYKIIEKRQSVAFWCNPISGHATLYWYQQILGQGPKLLIQFQNNGVVDDSQLPKDRFSAERLKGVDSTLKIQPAKLEDSAVYLCASSLVFLRRNTEAFFGQGTRLTVV.

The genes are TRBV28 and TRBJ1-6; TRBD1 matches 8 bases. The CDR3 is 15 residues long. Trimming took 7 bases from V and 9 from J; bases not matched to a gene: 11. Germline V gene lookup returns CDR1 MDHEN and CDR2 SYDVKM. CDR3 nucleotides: TGTGCCAGCATGGGCGGACAGGGATCGGGTTCACCCCTCCACTTT. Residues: CASMGGQGSGSPLHF.

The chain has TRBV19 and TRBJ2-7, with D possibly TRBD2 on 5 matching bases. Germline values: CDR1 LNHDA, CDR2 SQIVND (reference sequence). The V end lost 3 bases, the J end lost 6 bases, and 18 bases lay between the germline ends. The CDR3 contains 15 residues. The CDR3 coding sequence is TGTGCCAGTAGTATTGGGCTAGCAAGCTCGGGCGAGCAGTACTTC. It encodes CASSIGLASSGEQYF.

The DNA of the CDR3 is TGTGCCAGCAGCCAACAGTCAGTCGAAGAGCAGTACTTC. It specifies CASSQQSVEEQYF. V usage is TRBV14 and J usage is TRBJ2-5; D gene unclear. This CDR3 region has 13 residues. V was trimmed by 2 bases and J by 11 bases, leaving 15 bases between them. Looked up from germline, CDR1 is SGHDN and CDR2 is FVKESK.

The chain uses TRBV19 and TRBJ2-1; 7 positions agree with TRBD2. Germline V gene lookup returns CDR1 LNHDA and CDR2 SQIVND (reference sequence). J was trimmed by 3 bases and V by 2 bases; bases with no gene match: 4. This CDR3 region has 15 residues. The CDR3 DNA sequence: TGTGCCAGTAGTATAAGCGGGACCCGCTACAATGAGCAGTTCTTC. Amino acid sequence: CASSISGTRYNEQFF. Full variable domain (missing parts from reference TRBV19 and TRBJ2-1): DGGITQSPKYLFRKEGQNVTLSCEQNLNHDAMYWYRQDPGQGLRLIYYSQIVNDFQKGDIAEGYSVSREKKESFPLTVTSAQKNPTAFYLCASSISGTRYNEQFFGPGTRLTVL.

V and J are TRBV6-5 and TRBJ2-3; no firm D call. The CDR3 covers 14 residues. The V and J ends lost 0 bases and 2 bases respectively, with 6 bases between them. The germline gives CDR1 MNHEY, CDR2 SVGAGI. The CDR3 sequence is CASSYSRPTDTQYF. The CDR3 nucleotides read TGTGCCAGCAGTTACTCGAGGCCCACAGATACGCAGTATTTT.

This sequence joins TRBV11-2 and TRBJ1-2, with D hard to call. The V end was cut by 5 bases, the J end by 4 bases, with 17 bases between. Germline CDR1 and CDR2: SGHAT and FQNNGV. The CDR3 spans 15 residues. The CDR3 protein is CASSPRRERGYGYTF. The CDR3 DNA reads TGTGCCAGCAGCCCCCGGAGGGAACGAGGCTATGGCTACACCTTC. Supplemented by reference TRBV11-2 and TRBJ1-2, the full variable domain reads EAGVAQSPRYKIIEKRQSVAFWCNPISGHATLYWYQQILGQGPKLLIQFQNNGVVDDSQLPKDRFSAERLKGVDSTLKIQPAKLEDSAVYLCASSPRRERGYGYTFGSGTRLTVV.

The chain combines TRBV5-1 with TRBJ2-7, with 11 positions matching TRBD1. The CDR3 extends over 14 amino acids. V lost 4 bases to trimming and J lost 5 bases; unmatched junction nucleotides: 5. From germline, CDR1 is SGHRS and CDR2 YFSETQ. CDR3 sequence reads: CASSAGDRGNEQYF. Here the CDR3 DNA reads TGCGCCAGCAGCGCCGGGGACAGGGGGAACGAGCAGTACTTC.

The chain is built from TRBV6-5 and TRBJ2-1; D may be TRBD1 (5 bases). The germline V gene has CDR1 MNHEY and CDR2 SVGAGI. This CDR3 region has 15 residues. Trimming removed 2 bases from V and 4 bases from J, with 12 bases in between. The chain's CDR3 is CASSYHGATYNEQFF. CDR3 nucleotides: TGTGCCAGCAGTTACCATGGGGCAACTTACAATGAGCAGTTCTTC.

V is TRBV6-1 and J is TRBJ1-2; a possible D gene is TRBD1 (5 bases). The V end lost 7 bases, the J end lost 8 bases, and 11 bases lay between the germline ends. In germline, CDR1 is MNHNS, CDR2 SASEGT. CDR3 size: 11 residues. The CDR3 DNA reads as TGTGCCAGCACGGGGGATTCGGGCTACACCTTC. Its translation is CASTGDSGYTF.

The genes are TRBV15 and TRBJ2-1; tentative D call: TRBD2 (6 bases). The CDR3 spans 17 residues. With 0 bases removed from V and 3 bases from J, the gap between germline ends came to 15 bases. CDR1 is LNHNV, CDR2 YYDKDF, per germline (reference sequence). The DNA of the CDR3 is TGTGCCACCAGCAGAGATGGTCTCATTAGCGGCTACAATGAGCAGTTCTTC. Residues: CATSRDGLISGYNEQFF.